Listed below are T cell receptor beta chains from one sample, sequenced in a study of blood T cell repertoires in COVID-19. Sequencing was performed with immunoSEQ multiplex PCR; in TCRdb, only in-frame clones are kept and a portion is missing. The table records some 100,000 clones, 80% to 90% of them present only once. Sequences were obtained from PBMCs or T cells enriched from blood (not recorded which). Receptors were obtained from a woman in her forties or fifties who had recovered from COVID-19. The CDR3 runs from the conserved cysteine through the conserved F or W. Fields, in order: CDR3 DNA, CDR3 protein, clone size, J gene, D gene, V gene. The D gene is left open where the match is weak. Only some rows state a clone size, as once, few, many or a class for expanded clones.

CDR3 DNA: TGTGCCACCAGCCCTAACTCACAGGGGGCAGACTATGGCTACACCTTC
CDR3 protein: CATSPNSQGADYGYTF
clone size: -
J gene: TRBJ1-2
D gene: TRBD1
V gene: TRBV15

CDR3 DNA: TGTGCCAGCAGTTTATCGTTGGACATCTCAAGCTCCTACAATGAGCAGTTCTTC
CDR3 protein: CASSLSLDISSSYNEQFF
clone size: few
J gene: TRBJ2-1
D gene: -
V gene: TRBV27

CDR3 DNA: TGTGCCAGCTCACCACTAGCGGGAGACGAGCAGTACTTC
CDR3 protein: CASSPLAGDEQYF
clone size: -
J gene: TRBJ2-7
D gene: TRBD2
V gene: TRBV18

CDR3 DNA: TGTGCCAGTAGCCTTTGGACAGGGCCGCAAACTGAAGCTTTCTTT
CDR3 protein: CASSLWTGPQTEAFF
clone size: few
J gene: TRBJ1-1
D gene: TRBD1
V gene: TRBV19

CDR3 DNA: TGTGCCAGTAGTAGGACAGGGGTAAATAACTATGGCTACACCTTC
CDR3 protein: CASSRTGVNNYGYTF
clone size: few
J gene: TRBJ1-2
D gene: TRBD1
V gene: TRBV19

CDR3 DNA: TGTGCCAGCAGCCTTAGCGGGGGGCGGGGCACAGATACGCAGTATTTT
CDR3 protein: CASSLSGGRGTDTQYF
clone size: -
J gene: TRBJ2-3
D gene: TRBD2
V gene: TRBV11-2

CDR3 DNA: TGTGCCAGCACCCGACAGGGGGTGGACACCGGGGAGCTGTTTTTT
CDR3 protein: CASTRQGVDTGELFF
clone size: -
J gene: TRBJ2-2
D gene: TRBD1
V gene: TRBV3-1/TRBV3-2

CDR3 DNA: TGTGCCAGCAGTTCTGGGGCTCATCCTTTCACAGATACGCAGTATTTT
CDR3 protein: CASSSGAHPFTDTQYF
clone size: -
J gene: TRBJ2-3
D gene: -
V gene: TRBV27

CDR3 DNA: TGCGCCAGCAGTGAAAGGCTAGCGGGGGCTAATGAGCAGTTCTTC
CDR3 protein: CASSERLAGANEQFF
clone size: -
J gene: TRBJ2-1
D gene: TRBD2
V gene: TRBV10-2

CDR3 DNA: TGTGCCAGTAGCCAGGGTAACCTTAACAATCAGCCCCAGCATTTT
CDR3 protein: CASSQGNLNNQPQHF
clone size: -
J gene: TRBJ1-5
D gene: -
V gene: TRBV19

CDR3 DNA: TGTGCCAGCAGCCATGCGGAGACAGAAAACAATCAGCCCCAGCATTTT
CDR3 protein: CASSHAETENNQPQHF
clone size: once
J gene: TRBJ1-5
D gene: -
V gene: TRBV4-2

CDR3 DNA: TGCAGCGTAAATGCCGGGACATTCGAAGAGACCCAGTACTTC
CDR3 protein: CSVNAGTFEETQYF
clone size: -
J gene: TRBJ2-5
D gene: -
V gene: TRBV29-1

CDR3 DNA: TGTGCCAGCAGCAGGACAGGGTTTGGCTACACCTTC
CDR3 protein: CASSRTGFGYTF
clone size: -
J gene: TRBJ1-2
D gene: TRBD1
V gene: TRBV6-5

CDR3 DNA: TGTGCCAGTAGTATTACTGGTGATACGCAGTATTTT
CDR3 protein: CASSITGDTQYF
clone size: -
J gene: TRBJ2-3
D gene: -
V gene: TRBV19

CDR3 DNA: TGTGCCAGTAAGGGGGGGGCTAGTTATGGCTACACCTTC
CDR3 protein: CASKGGASYGYTF
clone size: once
J gene: TRBJ1-2
D gene: -
V gene: TRBV27

CDR3 DNA: TGTGCCAGTAGTCGGGACAGGGGGCTCGGCGGCTACACCTTC
CDR3 protein: CASSRDRGLGGYTF
clone size: -
J gene: TRBJ1-2
D gene: TRBD1
V gene: TRBV19

CDR3 DNA: TGTGCCAGCAGCGAGGGACAGGGGGGTGGTAATCAGCCCCAGCATTTT
CDR3 protein: CASSEGQGGGNQPQHF
clone size: -
J gene: TRBJ1-5
D gene: TRBD1
V gene: TRBV5-4

CDR3 DNA: TGTGCCATCAGCCCCGAGTTGGGCAATCAGCCCCAGCATTTT
CDR3 protein: CAISPELGNQPQHF
clone size: -
J gene: TRBJ1-5
D gene: -
V gene: TRBV10-3

CDR3 DNA: TGTCCCCTTGAGTCGCTAGCGGGTAACTGCAGTTACTACGAGCAGTACTTC
CDR3 protein: CPLESLAGNCSYYEQYF
clone size: -
J gene: TRBJ2-7
D gene: TRBD2
V gene: TRBV19

CDR3 DNA: TGTGCCAGTAGTACTGACTTCTATGGCTACACCTTC
CDR3 protein: CASSTDFYGYTF
clone size: -
J gene: TRBJ1-2
D gene: -
V gene: TRBV19

CDR3 DNA: TGTGCCAGCAGCCAGGGACAGGGGTCTTTTTTCGACTATGGCTACACCTTC
CDR3 protein: CASSQGQGSFFDYGYTF
clone size: -
J gene: TRBJ1-2
D gene: TRBD1
V gene: TRBV28

CDR3 DNA: TGTGCCATCAGGGGTTTCGGACAATACGGGAACACTGAAGCTTTCTTT
CDR3 protein: CAIRGFGQYGNTEAFF
clone size: -
J gene: TRBJ1-1
D gene: -
V gene: TRBV10-3

CDR3 DNA: TGTGCCAGCAGCTCGGGACAGGCCTCCTACGAGCAGTACTTC
CDR3 protein: CASSSGQASYEQYF
clone size: -
J gene: TRBJ2-7
D gene: TRBD1
V gene: TRBV9

CDR3 DNA: TGTGCCAGCAGCCTGCGGGGGCCAAGCACAGATACGCAGTATTTT
CDR3 protein: CASSLRGPSTDTQYF
clone size: -
J gene: TRBJ2-3
D gene: -
V gene: TRBV14

CDR3 DNA: TGTGCCAGCACCCAACGAGGGCGGTCCTATAATTCACCCCTCCACTTT
CDR3 protein: CASTQRGRSYNSPLHF
clone size: -
J gene: TRBJ1-6
D gene: -
V gene: TRBV2